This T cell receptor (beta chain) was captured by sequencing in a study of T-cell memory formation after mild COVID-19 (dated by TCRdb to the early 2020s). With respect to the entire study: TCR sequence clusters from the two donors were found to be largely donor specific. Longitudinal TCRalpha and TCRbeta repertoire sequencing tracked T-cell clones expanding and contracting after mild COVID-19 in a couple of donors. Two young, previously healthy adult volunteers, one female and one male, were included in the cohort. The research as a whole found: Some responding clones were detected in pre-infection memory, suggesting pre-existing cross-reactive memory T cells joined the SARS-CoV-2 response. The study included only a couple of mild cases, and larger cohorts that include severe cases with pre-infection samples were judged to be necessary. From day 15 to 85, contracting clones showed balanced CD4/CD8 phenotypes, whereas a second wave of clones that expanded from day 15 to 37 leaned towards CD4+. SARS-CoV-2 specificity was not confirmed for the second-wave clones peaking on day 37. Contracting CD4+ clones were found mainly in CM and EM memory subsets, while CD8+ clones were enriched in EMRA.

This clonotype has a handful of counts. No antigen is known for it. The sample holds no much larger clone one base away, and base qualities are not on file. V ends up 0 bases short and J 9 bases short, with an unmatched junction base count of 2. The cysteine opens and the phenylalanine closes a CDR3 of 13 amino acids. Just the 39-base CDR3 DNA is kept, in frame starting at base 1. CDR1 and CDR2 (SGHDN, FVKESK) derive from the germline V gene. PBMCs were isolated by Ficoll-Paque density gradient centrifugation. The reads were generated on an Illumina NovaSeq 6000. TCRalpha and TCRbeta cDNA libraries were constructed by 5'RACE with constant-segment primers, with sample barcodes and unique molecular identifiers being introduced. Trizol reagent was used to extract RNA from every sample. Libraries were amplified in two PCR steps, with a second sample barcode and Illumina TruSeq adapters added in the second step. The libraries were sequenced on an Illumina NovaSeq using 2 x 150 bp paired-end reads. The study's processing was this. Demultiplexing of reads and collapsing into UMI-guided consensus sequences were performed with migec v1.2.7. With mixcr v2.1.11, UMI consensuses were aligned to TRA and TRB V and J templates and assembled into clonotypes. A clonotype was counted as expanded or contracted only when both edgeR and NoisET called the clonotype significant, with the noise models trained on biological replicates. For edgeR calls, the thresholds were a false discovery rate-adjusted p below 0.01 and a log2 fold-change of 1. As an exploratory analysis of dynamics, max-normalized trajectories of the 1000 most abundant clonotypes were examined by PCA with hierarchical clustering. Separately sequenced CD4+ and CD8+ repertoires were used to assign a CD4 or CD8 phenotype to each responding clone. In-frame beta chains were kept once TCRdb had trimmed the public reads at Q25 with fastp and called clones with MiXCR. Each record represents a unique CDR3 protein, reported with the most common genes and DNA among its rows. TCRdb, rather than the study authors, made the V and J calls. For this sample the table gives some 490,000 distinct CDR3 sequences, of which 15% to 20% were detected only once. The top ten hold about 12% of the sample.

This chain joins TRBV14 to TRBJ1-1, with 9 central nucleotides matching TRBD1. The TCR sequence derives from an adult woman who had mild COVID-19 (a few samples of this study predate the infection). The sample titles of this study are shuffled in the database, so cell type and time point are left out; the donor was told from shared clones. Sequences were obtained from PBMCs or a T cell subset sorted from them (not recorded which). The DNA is TGTGCCAGCAGCCAAGAGAACAGGGGGCAAGCTTTCTTT. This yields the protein CASSQENRGQAFF.